One and the same sample provided the 13 T cell receptor beta chains below, sequenced in a study of immune characteristics of hereditary and idiopathic chronic pancreatitis. Sequenced by immunoSEQ multiplex PCR; TCRdb stores in-frame clones only, minus some. The table has around 2,000 clones, more than 60% seen once. The pancreas tissue came from patients undergoing total pancreatectomy with islet autotransplantation. The source material was pancreas tissue with idiopathic chronic pancreatitis. These receptors all stem from a human donor with chronic pancreatitis.

The chain uses TRBV5-6 and TRBJ2-5, with TRBD2 identical over 9 bases. The length of the CDR3 is 16 residues. Germline-derived CDR1 and CDR2 are SGHDT and YYEEEE. Trimming took 1 base from V and 3 from J; bases not matched to a gene: 7. This chain's CDR3 is CASSLPSGMMKETQYF. DNA of the CDR3: TGTGCCAGCAGCTTGCCTAGCGGGATGATGAAAGAGACCCAGTACTTC.

The chain is built from TRBV30 and TRBJ2-7, with no clear D. Trimming shortened V by 1 base and J by 9 bases, and 19 bases separated the two germline ends. CDR3 length: 14 amino acids. Germline assignment: CDR1 GTSNPN and CDR2 SVGIG (reference sequence). This CDR3 reads CAWSDSGSRSGQYF. The CDR3 coding sequence is TGTGCCTGGAGTGATTCGGGCAGCCGTTCGGGGCAGTACTTC. The whole variable domain, filled in from reference TRBV30 and TRBJ2-7, reads SQTIHQWPATLVQPVGSPLSLECTVEGTSNPNLYWYRQAAGRGLQLLFYSVGIGQISSEVPQNLSASRPQDRQFILSSKKLLLSDSGFYLCAWSDSGSRSGQYFGPGTRLTVT.

The rearrangement links TRBV16 to TRBJ1-2; D is uncertain. The length of the CDR3 is 15 residues. Germline V lookup: CDR1 KGHSY, CDR2 FQNENV. The V and J ends lost 0 bases and 7 bases respectively, with 15 bases between them. In DNA form, the CDR3 reads TGTGCCAGCAGCCAATCGAGAGGAAGTGAGAGTGGCTACACCTTC. Amino acids: CASSQSRGSESGYTF.

This rearrangement joins TRBV19 to TRBJ1-1, with 8 bases that match TRBD1. Germline V gives CDR1 LNHDA, CDR2 SQIVND (reference sequence). The CDR3 has 16 amino acids. V was clipped by 2 bases and J by 2 bases; unmatched bases: 7. Here the CDR3 DNA reads TGTGCCAGTAGTATAATCCGACAGGGGACCAACACTGAAGCTTTCTTT. Translating gives CASSIIRQGTNTEAFF. Complete variable domain (other parts from reference TRBV19 and TRBJ1-1): DGGITQSPKYLFRKEGQNVTLSCEQNLNHDAMYWYRQDPGQGLRLIYYSQIVNDFQKGDIAEGYSVSREKKESFPLTVTSAQKNPTAFYLCASSIIRQGTNTEAFFGQGTRLTVV.

In this sample, this clone turned up once. The chain couples TRBV28 to TRBJ1-1, with D perhaps matching TRBD1 (6 bases). The CDR3 has 14 residues. V lost 6 bases and J 4 bases, leaving 15 bases between the germline ends. Germline CDR1 MDHEN, CDR2 SYDVKM. The chain's CDR3 is CASRKNRDGTEAFF. The CDR3 DNA reads TGTGCCAGCAGAAAGAACAGGGACGGCACTGAAGCTTTCTTT.

The chain joins TRBV19 to TRBJ2-2; D unclear. The V and J ends lost 8 bases and 2 bases respectively, with 18 bases between them. There are 16 residues in the CDR3. CDR1 and CDR2 from the germline V gene are LNHDA and SQIVND (reference sequence). The DNA for the CDR3 is TGTGCCAGTCAAGACTCGGGTGGAGTAAACACCGGGGAGCTGTTTTTT. Translation: CASQDSGGVNTGELFF.

The chain carries TRBV6-2 or TRBV6-3 and TRBJ2-5; TRBD2 is a possible D gene (5 bases). The V and J ends lost 5 bases and 2 bases respectively, with 15 bases between them. The CDR3 covers 15 residues. In germline, CDR1 is MNHEY, CDR2 SVGEGT. CDR3 DNA: TGTGCCAGCAGTACCTTGACGGGATTTCAAGAGACCCAGTACTTC. It encodes CASSTLTGFQETQYF.

The V and J genes are TRBV7-2 and TRBJ2-5; the match to TRBD2 covers 7 bases. CDR1 SGHTA and CDR2 FQGNSA come from the germline V gene. The CDR3 is 14 amino acids. The V segment lost 1 base and the J segment 6 bases; nucleotides outside the gene matches: 5. Here the CDR3 DNA reads TGTGCCAGCAGCTTAGAGGGAGGGATGAAGACCCAGTACTTC. Amino acids: CASSLEGGMKTQYF.

In DNA, the CDR3 is TGTGCCACCAGATCCCCCTATGGCTACACCTTC. It is translated as CATRSPYGYTF. The rearrangement uses TRBV24-1 and TRBJ1-2; D is unclear. CDR3 length: 11 amino acids. V was pared by 7 bases and J by 4 bases, with 6 bases between. Germline CDR1 is KGHDR and CDR2 is SFDVKD.

This sequence joins TRBV3-1 (or the pseudogene TRBV3-2) and TRBJ2-3; 10 nucleotides match TRBD2. The V segment lost 3 bases and the J segment 5 bases; nucleotides outside the gene matches: 8. The CDR3 runs to 16 residues. In germline, CDR1 is LGHDT, CDR2 YNNKEL (reference sequence). In nucleotides, the CDR3 is TGTGCCAGCAGCCACCCACTAGCGGGGAGTGGAGATACGCAGTATTTT. It encodes CASSHPLAGSGDTQYF.

The rearrangement links TRBV7-2 to TRBJ2-7; D is ambiguous. Trimming removed 1 base from V and 0 bases from J, with 13 bases in between. Germline V gene lookup returns CDR1 SGHTA and CDR2 FQGNSA. CDR3 length: 16 residues. The CDR3 protein is CASSLVSDPPSYEQYF. The CDR3 region has the DNA TGTGCCAGCAGCTTAGTATCAGATCCCCCCTCCTACGAGCAGTACTTC.

This clone has only a few counts. This sequence joins TRBV12-3 or TRBV12-4 and TRBJ1-2, with a tentative D call TRBD1 (5 bases). The length of the CDR3 is 12 residues. V was clipped by 2 bases and J by 8 bases, with 9 bases between them. CDR3 sequence: CASSLWGDGYTF. CDR3 nucleotide sequence: TGTGCCAGCAGTTTATGGGGGGACGGCTACACCTTC.

This sequence joins TRBV27 and TRBJ2-3, with TRBD1 matching over 8 bases. The CDR3 has 11 residues. Germline assignment: CDR1 MNHEY and CDR2 SMNVEV (reference sequence). The ends lost 7 bases at V and 13 bases at J; junction bases unmatched: 7. The CDR3 DNA follows: TGTGCCAGCACCCTAGGACAGGGTAAGTATTTT. It encodes CASTLGQGKYF.